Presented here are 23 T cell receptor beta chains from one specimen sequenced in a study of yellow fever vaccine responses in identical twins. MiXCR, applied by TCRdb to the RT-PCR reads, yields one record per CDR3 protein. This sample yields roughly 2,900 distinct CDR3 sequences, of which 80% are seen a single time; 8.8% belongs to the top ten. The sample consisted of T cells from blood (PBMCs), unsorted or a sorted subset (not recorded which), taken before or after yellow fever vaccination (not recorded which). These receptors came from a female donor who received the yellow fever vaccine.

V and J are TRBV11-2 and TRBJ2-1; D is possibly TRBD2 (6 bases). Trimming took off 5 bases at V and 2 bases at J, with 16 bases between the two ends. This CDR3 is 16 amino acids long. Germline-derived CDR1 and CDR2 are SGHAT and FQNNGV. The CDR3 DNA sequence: TGTGCCAGCAGCAACCCTCCCCGCGGGACCTACAATGAGCAGTTCTTC. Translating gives CASSNPPRGTYNEQFF.

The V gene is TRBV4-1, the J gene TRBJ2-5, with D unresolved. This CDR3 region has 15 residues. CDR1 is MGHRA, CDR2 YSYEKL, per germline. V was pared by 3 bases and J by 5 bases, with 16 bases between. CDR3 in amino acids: CASSQLEGSGETQYF. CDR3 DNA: TGCGCCAGCAGCCAGCTGGAAGGGTCCGGGGAGACCCAGTACTTC.

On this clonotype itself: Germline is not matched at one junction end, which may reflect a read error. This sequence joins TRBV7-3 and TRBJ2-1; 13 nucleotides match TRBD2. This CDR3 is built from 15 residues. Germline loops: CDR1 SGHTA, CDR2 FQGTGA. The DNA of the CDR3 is TGTGCCAGCAGCCTAACTAGCGGGAGGGCCAATGAGCAGTTCTTC. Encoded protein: CASSLTSGRANEQFF. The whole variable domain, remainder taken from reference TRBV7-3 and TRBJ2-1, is GAGVSQTPSNKVTEKGKYVELRCDPISGHTALYWYRQSLGQGPEFLIYFQGTGAADDSGLPNDRFFAVRPEGSVSTLKIQRTERGDSAVYLCASSLTSGRANEQFFGPGTRLTVL.

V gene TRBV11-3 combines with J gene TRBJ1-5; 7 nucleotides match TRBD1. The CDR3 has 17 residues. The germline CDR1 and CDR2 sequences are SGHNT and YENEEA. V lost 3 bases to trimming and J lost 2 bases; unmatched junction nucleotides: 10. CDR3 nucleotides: TGTGCCAGCAGCTTTCAGGGGGGGATTGTTGGCAATCAGCCCCAGCATTTT. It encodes CASSFQGGIVGNQPQHF.

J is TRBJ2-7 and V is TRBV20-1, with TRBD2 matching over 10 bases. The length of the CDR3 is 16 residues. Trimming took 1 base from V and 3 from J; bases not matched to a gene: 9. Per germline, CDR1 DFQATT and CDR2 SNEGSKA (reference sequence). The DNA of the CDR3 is TGCAGTGCTAGAGTAGGGGGACTAGCGAGGGACTACGAGCAGTACTTC. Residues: CSARVGGLARDYEQYF.

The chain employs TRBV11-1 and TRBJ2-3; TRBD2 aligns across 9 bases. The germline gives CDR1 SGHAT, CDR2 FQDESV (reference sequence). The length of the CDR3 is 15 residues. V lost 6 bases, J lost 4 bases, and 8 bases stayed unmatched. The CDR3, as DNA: TGTGCCAGCAGTACTCTAGCGGGAACCGCAGATACGCAGTATTTT. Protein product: CASSTLAGTADTQYF.

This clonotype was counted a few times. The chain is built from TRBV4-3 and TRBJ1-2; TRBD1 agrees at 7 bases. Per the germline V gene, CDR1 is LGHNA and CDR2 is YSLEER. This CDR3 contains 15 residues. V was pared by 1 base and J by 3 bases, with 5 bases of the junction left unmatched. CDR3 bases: TGCGCCAGCAGCCAAGGGGGAACAGGGGACTATGGCTACACCTTC. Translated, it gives CASSQGGTGDYGYTF.

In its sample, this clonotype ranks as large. This chain's CDR3 is CASSLGQARIMDEQFF. CDR3 coding DNA: TGTGCCAGCAGTCTTGGACAGGCGAGGATAATGGATGAGCAGTTCTTC. This chain joins TRBV6-1 and TRBJ2-1, with 7 bases that match TRBD1. Germline-derived CDR1 and CDR2 are MNHNS and SASEGT. The junction had 15 bases not matched to a gene; V was cut back by 5 bases and J by 8 bases. The CDR3 length is 16 residues.

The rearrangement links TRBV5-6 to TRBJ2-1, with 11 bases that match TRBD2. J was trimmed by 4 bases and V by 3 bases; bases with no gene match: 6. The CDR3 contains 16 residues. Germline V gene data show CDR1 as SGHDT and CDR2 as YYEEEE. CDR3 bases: TGTGCCAGCAGCTCACTAGCGGGAGTAGGTTACAATGAGCAGTTCTTC. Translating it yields CASSSLAGVGYNEQFF.

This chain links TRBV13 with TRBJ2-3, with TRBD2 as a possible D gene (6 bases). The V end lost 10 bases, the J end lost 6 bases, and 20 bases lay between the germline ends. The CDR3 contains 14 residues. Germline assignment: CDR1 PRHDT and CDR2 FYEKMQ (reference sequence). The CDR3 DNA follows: TGTGCCACCCAGGAGGGAGGTTTGATCGATACGCAGTATTTT. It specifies CATQEGGLIDTQYF.

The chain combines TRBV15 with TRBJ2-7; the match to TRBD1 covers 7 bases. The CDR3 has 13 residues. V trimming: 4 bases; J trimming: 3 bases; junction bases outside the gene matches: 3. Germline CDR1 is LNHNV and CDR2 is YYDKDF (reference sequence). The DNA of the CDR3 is TGTGCCACCAGCATAAGACAGGGCTACGAGCAGTACTTC. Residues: CATSIRQGYEQYF.

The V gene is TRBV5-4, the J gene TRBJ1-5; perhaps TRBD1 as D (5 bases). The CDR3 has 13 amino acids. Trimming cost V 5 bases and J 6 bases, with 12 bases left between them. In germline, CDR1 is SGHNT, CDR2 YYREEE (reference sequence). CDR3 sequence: CASSLQGGQPQHF. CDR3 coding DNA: TGTGCCAGCAGTCTCCAGGGAGGTCAGCCCCAGCATTTT. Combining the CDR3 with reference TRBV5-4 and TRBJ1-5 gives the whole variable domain ETGVTQSPTHLIKTRGQQVTLRCSSQSGHNTVSWYQQALGQGPQFIFQYYREEENGRGNFPPRFSGLQFPNYSSELNVNALELDDSALYLCASSLQGGQPQHFGDGTRLSIL.

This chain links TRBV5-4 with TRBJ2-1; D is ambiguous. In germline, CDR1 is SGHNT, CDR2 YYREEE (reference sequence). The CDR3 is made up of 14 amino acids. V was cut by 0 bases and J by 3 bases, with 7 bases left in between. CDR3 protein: CASSLVGSYNEQFF. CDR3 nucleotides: TGTGCCAGCAGCTTGGTCGGCAGCTACAATGAGCAGTTCTTC.

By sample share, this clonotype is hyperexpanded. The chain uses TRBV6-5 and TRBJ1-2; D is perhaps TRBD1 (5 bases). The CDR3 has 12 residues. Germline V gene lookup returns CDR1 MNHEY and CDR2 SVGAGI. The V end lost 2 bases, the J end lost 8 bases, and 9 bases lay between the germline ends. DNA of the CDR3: TGTGCCAGCAGTTACGGGGGGGAAGGCTACACCTTC. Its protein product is CASSYGGEGYTF.

The CDR3: CATSMARDRDLGELFF. CDR3 bases: TGTGCCACCAGCATGGCGCGAGACAGGGACTTAGGGGAGCTGTTTTTT. The chain combines TRBV15 with TRBJ2-2; tentative D call: TRBD1 (7 bases). Per the germline V gene, CDR1 is LNHNV and CDR2 is YYDKDF (reference sequence). This CDR3 contains 16 residues. V was pared by 4 bases and J by 8 bases, with 20 bases between.

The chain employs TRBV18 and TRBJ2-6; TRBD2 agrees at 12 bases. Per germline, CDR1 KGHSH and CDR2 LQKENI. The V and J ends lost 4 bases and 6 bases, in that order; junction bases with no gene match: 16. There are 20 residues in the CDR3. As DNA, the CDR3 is TGTGCCAGCTCACGGATCGCTAGCGGGAGGGCCTCGCTTGAGGCCAACGTCCTGACTTTC. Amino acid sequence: CASSRIASGRASLEANVLTF.

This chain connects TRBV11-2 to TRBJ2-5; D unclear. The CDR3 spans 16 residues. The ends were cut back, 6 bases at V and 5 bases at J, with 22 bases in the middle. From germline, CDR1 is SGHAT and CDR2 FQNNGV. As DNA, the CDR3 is TGTGCCAGCAGTGAAGGCTTCCTCCTTCCGCTGGAGACCCAGTACTTC. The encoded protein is CASSEGFLLPLETQYF.

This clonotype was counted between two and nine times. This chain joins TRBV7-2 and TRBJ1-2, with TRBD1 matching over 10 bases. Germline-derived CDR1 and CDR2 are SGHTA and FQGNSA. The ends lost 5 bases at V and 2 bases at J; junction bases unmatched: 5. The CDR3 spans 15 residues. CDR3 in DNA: TGTGCCAGCAGCATACCGGGACAGGGGAACTATGGCTACACCTTC. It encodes CASSIPGQGNYGYTF.

The CDR3: CASRGGWTGELFF. As DNA, the CDR3 is TGTGCCAGCCGGGGGGGTTGGACCGGGGAGCTGTTTTTT. The chain joins TRBV7-3 to TRBJ2-2, with 8 bases matching TRBD2. Trimming at V came to 8 bases and at J to 5 bases, leaving 4 bases not matched to a gene. Germline V CDR1 and CDR2: SGHTA, FQGTGA. The CDR3 spans 13 residues.

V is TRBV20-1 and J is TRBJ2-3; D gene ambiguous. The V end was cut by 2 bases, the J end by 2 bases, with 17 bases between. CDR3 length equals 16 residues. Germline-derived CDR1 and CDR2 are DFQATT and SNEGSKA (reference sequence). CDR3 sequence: CSARTSGRPFTDTQYF. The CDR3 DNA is TGCAGTGCTAGAACATCAGGTCGGCCGTTCACAGATACGCAGTATTTT.

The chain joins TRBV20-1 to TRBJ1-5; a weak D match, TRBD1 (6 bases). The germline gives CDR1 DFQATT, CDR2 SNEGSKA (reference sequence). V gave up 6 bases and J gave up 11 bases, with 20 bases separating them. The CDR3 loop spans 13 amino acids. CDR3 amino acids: CSASRQAPQSQHF. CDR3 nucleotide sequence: TGCAGTGCCTCTAGACAGGCTCCCCAGTCCCAGCATTTT.

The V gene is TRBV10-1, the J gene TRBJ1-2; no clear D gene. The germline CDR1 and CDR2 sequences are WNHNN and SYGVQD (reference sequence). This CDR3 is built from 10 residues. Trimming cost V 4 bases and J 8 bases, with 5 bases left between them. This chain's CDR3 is CASSVRGYTF. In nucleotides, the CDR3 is TGCGCCAGCAGTGTGAGGGGCTACACCTTC.

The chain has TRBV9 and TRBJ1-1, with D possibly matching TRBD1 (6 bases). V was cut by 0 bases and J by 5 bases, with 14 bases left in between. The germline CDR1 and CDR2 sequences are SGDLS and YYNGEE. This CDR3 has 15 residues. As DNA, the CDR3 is TGTGCCAGCAGCGTAGTAGGGGGACCCGGGACTGAAGCTTTCTTT. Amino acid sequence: CASSVVGGPGTEAFF.